Detailed here is one TCR beta chain. Its binding antigen is unknown. Base-call qualities are not available, and no considerably larger clone is one nucleotide away. This specimen comes from a study of vaccination and CD4 T cells after COVID-19 (dated by TCRdb to 2021 to 2024). Background for the entire study: SARS-CoV-2 positivity had been established in the convalescent patients by nasal swab PCR, and mild disease was recorded in roughly ten of these patients and severe disease in one. In around nine COVID-19 convalescent patients and several infection-naive healthy vaccine recipients, the spike-specific CD4+ TCR repertoire before mRNA vaccination was compared with the repertoire after mRNA vaccination. Six males and four females were included in the convalescent cohort, with two Hispanic individuals, seven Caucasians, two Asians and one multiracial person represented. Post-COVID blood samples were collected from convalescent patients a median of approximately 93 days after diagnosis, with a range of roughly 30 to 161 days. Two doses of either the Pfizer-BioNTech BNT162b2 vaccine (n=8) or the Moderna mRNA-1273 vaccine (n=2) were administered to participants. As controls, cultures received a CEFX viral epitope pool (the positive control), an HIV-1 Nef peptide pool (the negative control), or no peptide at all. The cultures were stimulated with overlapping spike peptide pools from SARS-CoV-2 and from the common cold coronaviruses HCoV-NL63, HCoV-OC43 and HCoV-229E. Post-vaccine blood samples were collected a median of about 69 days after the second vaccine dose, ranging from roughly 13 to 250 days. Here is what the overall study found, with its caveats: In convalescent patients, a median around 90% of post-vaccine SARS-CoV-2-reactive clones were detected only after vaccination, suggesting vaccine-specific priming. An increase in the median number of SARS-CoV-2-reactive clonotypes from 21 after infection to 35 to 40 after vaccination was observed, but the change was not found to be significant. Relatively few convalescent patients were included in the study, and early timepoints after natural infection were not analyzed. Nearly all vaccine-specific clones in convalescent patients (304 of 307) were mono-reactive for SARS-CoV-2 spike rather than cross-reactive with common cold coronaviruses.

The library was prepared using PCR. At the Johns Hopkins FTIC core, DNA from the cultured CD4+ T cells underwent TCR sequencing with the Oncomine TCR Beta short-read assay. The QIAamp micro DNA kit was used to extract genomic DNA from the cultured CD4+ T cells. Oncomine TCR Beta libraries made from cultured CD4+ T cells were pooled using unique dual indexes and sequenced on an Illumina iSeq 100. The source study handled its data this way. Non-productive sequences were removed, and CDR3s that did not start with C, did not end with F or W, or were shorter than 7 amino acids were discarded. Antigen-specific clonotypes were identified with the MANAFEST web application by comparing peptide-stimulated wells with reference and other culture wells. For a clone to be called positive, the clone needed an FDR below 0.05, an odds ratio above 5, and a productive frequency above 0.1% in at least two of three replicate wells. A clonotype counted as cross-reactive if it showed significant expansion both in the SARS-CoV-2 spike wells and in at least one common cold coronavirus spike condition. CDR3 homology was assessed with Levenshtein distances (stringdist) and unrooted phylogenetic trees (ape) in R version 3.6.1. Clones were called with MiXCR by TCRdb after fastp trimmed the public reads at Q25, and only in-frame beta chains were retained. CDR3 protein sequences are deduplicated, and each keeps its most common genes and DNA. The V and J calls follow TCRdb's processing rather than the paper's. This sample holds 15,000 to 20,000 distinct CDR3 sequences; approximately 60% were observed only once. 9.5% to 13% of the sample belongs to the ten largest clones.

Sample treatment or condition, as interpreted from the label and publication: approximately nine-day PBMC culture with coronavirus spike peptide pools or control peptides (ViraFEST assay). The study used the ViraFEST assay, which expanded antigen-specific T cells with peptide pools and then identified expanded clonotypes by TCR sequencing. The convalescent patients' positive SARS-CoV-2 PCR tests fell between March and December 2020, which was before the Alpha, Beta and Delta variants emerged in the United States. PBMCs were cultured at fewer than 2.5 million per well in IMDM supplemented with around 5% human AB serum and about 10 IU/ml IL-2, with around 10 ug/ml peptide pools added. Half of the culture medium was replaced with fresh IL-2-containing medium on days 3 and 7. Once the cells had been in culture for ten to eleven days, the EasySep CD4+ T cell isolation kit was used to isolate CD4+ T cells by negative selection. PBMCs were separated from whole blood using Ficoll-Paque Plus gradient centrifugation and then either used fresh or cryopreserved at -140C. Each culture condition was generally run in triplicate wells.

Ends trimmed: V by 4 bases, J by 7 bases; bases unmatched to a gene: 11. From the germline V gene (reference sequence), CDR1 is SEHNR and CDR2 is FQNEAQ. Reading from cysteine to phenylalanine, the CDR3 counts 15 amino acids. Only the CDR3 DNA is retained, 45 bases long and in frame from the first base. The sequence is built from TRBV7-9 and TRBJ1-1; 8 bases in the middle match TRBD1. The sequenced sample was CD4+ T cells from blood, cultured in vitro. This TCR came from a human donor who had recovered from COVID-19. At the DNA level, the sequence is TGTGCCAGCAGCTACGACAGGGGCCCGCTGGGTGAAGCTTTCTTT. It specifies CASSYDRGPLGEAFF. The full variable domain, with segments outside the CDR3 supplied by the reference TRBV7-9 and TRBJ1-1 proteins, appears as DTGVSQNPRHKITKRGQNVTFRCDPISEHNRLYWYRQTLGQGPEFLTYFQNEAQLEKSRLLSDRFSAERPKGSFSTLEIQRTEQGDSAMYLCASSYDRGPLGEAFFGQGTRLTVV.